This T cell receptor (beta chain) was captured in a study of cytotoxic CD8 clonotypes in ibrutinib-treated CLL. To note about this clone: The antigen remains undetermined.

Findings of the study overall: Public clonotypes, found uncommonly, either contracted or stayed stable on treatment.

Sequenced by immunoSEQ multiplex PCR; TCRdb stores in-frame clones only, minus some. Among 150,000 to 200,000 clones listed, around nine tenths were seen once. The ends were cut back, 0 bases at V and 5 bases at J, with 14 bases in the middle. Germline-derived CDR1 and CDR2 are MGHRA and YSYEKL. CDR3 length: 16 amino acids. The genes are TRBV4-1 and TRBJ1-5; D ambiguous. The specimen comprised PBMCs, sampled at disease progression, from a patient treated with ibrutinib. The clonotype comes from a human donor with chronic lymphocytic leukemia. The CDR3 sequence: CASSQDIWAEHQPQHF. The CDR3 nucleotides read TGCGCCAGCAGCCAAGATATCTGGGCAGAGCATCAGCCCCAGCATTTT.